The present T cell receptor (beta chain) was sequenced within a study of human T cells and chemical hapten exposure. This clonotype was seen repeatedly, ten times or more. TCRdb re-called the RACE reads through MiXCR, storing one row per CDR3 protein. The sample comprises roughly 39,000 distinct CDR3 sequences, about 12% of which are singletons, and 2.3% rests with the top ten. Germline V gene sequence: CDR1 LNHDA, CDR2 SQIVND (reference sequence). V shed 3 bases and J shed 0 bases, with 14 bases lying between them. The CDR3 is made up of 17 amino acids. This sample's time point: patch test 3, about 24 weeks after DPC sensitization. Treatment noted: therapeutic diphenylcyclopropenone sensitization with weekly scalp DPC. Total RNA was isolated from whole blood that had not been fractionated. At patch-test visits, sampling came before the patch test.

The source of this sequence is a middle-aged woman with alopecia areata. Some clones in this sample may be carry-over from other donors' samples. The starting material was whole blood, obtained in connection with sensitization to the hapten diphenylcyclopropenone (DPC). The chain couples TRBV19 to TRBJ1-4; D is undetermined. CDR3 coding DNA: TGTGCCAGTAGTATTGGGCGGGCACCTCCAACTAATGAAAAACTGTTTTTT. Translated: CASSIGRAPPTNEKLFF.